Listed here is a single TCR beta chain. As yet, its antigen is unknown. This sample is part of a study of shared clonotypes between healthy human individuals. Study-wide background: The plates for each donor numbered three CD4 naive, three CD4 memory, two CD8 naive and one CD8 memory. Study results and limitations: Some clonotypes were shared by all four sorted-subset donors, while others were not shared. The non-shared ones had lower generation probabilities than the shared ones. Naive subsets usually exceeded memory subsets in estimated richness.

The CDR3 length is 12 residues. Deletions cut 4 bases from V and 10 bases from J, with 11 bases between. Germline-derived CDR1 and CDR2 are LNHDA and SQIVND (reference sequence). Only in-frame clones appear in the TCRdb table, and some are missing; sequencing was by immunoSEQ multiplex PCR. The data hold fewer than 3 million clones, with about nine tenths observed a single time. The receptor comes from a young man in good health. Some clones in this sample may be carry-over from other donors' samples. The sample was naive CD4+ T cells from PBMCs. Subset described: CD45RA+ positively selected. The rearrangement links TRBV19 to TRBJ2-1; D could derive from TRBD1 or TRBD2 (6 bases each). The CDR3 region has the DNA TGTGCCAGTAGTACTCGGGGGCCCGAGCAGTTCTTC. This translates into CASSTRGPEQFF.